This entry lists 28 T cell receptor beta chains sequenced from one sample in a study of shared clonotypes between healthy human individuals. Using immunoSEQ multiplex PCR, the repertoire was profiled, and TCRdb retains in-frame clones only, with some absent. This sample has over 2 million clones, with roughly 94% found just once. Positive CCR7 selection of CD45RO-negative cells yielded the naive CD8 cells, and terminally differentiated effector memory CD45RA+ cells were excluded. The source material was naive CD8+ T cells sorted from blood. All receptors come from a man younger than 30 in good health.

The chain is built from TRBV28 and TRBJ2-3; the match to TRBD1 covers 11 bases. V lost 1 base to trimming and J lost 7 bases; unmatched junction nucleotides: 7. The CDR3 runs 16 residues. Germline V gives CDR1 MDHEN, CDR2 SYDVKM. CDR3 in amino acids: CASSLFPQDRGHTQYF. CDR3 sequence (DNA): TGTGCCAGCAGTTTATTCCCTCAGGACAGGGGGCATACGCAGTATTTT.

The V call is TRBV6-5, the J call TRBJ2-5; D gene unclear. V was shortened by 0 bases and J by 0 bases, with 11 bases between the two germline ends. The V gene's germline CDR1 is MNHEY and CDR2 SVGAGI. The CDR3 is 16 amino acids. The CDR3 reads CASSYSMDADQETQYF. CDR3 coding DNA: TGTGCCAGCAGTTACTCAATGGACGCGGACCAAGAGACCCAGTACTTC.

The V call is TRBV9, the J call TRBJ2-7; unclear D gene. The germline gives CDR1 SGDLS, CDR2 YYNGEE. The CDR3 is made up of 14 amino acids. V was shortened by 0 bases and J by 3 bases, with 10 bases between the two germline ends. CDR3 nucleotide sequence: TGTGCCAGCAGCGTAGCTTCCGATGGCTACGAGCAGTACTTC. It is translated as CASSVASDGYEQYF.

The V call is TRBV6-5, the J call TRBJ2-7, with 9 bases aligning to TRBD1. With 3 bases clipped from V and 4 bases from J, the junction kept 10 bases outside the gene matches. Per the germline V gene, CDR1 is MNHEY and CDR2 is SVGAGI. There are 16 residues in the CDR3. This CDR3 reads CASSYRTGAQTYEQYF. DNA for the CDR3: TGTGCCAGCAGTTATAGGACAGGGGCCCAGACTTACGAGCAGTACTTC.

This clone was observed once. The chain links TRBV15 to TRBJ2-7; a possible D gene is TRBD1 (6 bases). The germline gives CDR1 LNHNV, CDR2 YYDKDF (reference sequence). This CDR3 comprises 16 residues. The V end lost 0 bases, the J end lost 5 bases, and 17 bases lay between the germline ends. CDR3 region: CATSRDLGRGSHEQYF. The DNA for the CDR3 is TGTGCCACCAGCAGAGATCTCGGCAGGGGATCCCACGAGCAGTACTTC.

This clone has a single count. The CDR3 is CASSVAGDEQYF. In DNA, the CDR3 is TGTGCCAGCAGCGTAGCGGGAGACGAGCAGTACTTC. The V and J genes are TRBV9 and TRBJ2-7; tentatively, D is TRBD2 (6 bases). Germline V lookup: CDR1 SGDLS, CDR2 YYNGEE. This CDR3 has 12 residues. V was clipped by 0 bases and J by 5 bases, with 6 bases between them.

This rearrangement joins TRBV6-4 to TRBJ2-7, with D maybe TRBD2 (5 bases). The V end lost 2 bases, the J end lost 2 bases, and 16 bases lay between the germline ends. The CDR3 has 16 residues. In germline, CDR1 is MRHNA, CDR2 SNTAGT. The CDR3 here is CASSDVSGIQTYEQYF. The CDR3 DNA reads as TGTGCCAGCAGTGACGTATCGGGGATACAGACCTACGAGCAGTACTTC.

The genes are TRBV4-3 and TRBJ2-1; 8 positions agree with TRBD2. Losses at the gene ends were 1 base for V and 0 bases for J; bases not matched to a gene: 8. Germline lookup yields CDR1 LGHNA and CDR2 YSLEER. The CDR3 extends over 18 amino acids. CDR3 sequence: CASSQVELAGSSYNEQFF. In nucleotides, the CDR3 is TGCGCCAGCAGCCAAGTCGAATTAGCGGGGAGCTCCTACAATGAGCAGTTCTTC.

CDR3 region: CASRVGASYEQYF. The CDR3 DNA reads as TGCGCCAGCAGGGTGGGGGCCTCCTACGAGCAGTACTTC. The chain recombines TRBV5-1 with TRBJ2-7, with D perhaps TRBD1 (6 bases). The length of the CDR3 is 13 residues. The V end lost 5 bases, the J end lost 0 bases, and 9 bases lay between the germline ends. Germline V gene lookup returns CDR1 SGHRS and CDR2 YFSETQ.

This clone was recorded once. V gene TRBV7-9 combines with J gene TRBJ1-1; TRBD1 might be the D (5 bases). V was pared by 5 bases and J by 1 base, with 14 bases between. Looked up from germline, CDR1 is SEHNR and CDR2 is FQNEAQ (reference sequence). This CDR3 comprises 15 residues. The CDR3, as DNA: TGTGCCAGCAGCGGCCCAGGGATCCAGAACACTGAAGCTTTCTTT. Translating it yields CASSGPGIQNTEAFF.

This sequence joins TRBV6-5 and TRBJ2-7, with a weak D call TRBD2 (5 bases). Germline V CDR1 and CDR2: MNHEY, SVGAGI. The CDR3 is 13 amino acids. V was trimmed by 10 bases and J by 2 bases, leaving 15 bases between them. As DNA, the CDR3 is TGTGCCACTGCTGAGGGATCGGCCTACGAGCAGTACTTC. It specifies CATAEGSAYEQYF.

DNA for the CDR3: TGTGCCAGCAGCCCGGGAGGGACGTTGAACACTGAAGCTTTCTTT. Translation gives CASSPGGTLNTEAFF. The chain couples TRBV5-6 to TRBJ1-1; possible D gene TRBD1, 5 bases. The CDR3 is 15 amino acids. V lost 4 bases, J lost 0 bases, and 13 bases lay in between. Germline CDR1 SGHDT, CDR2 YYEEEE.

This chain links TRBV25-1 with TRBJ2-7; D gene uncertain. The V end was cut by 3 bases, the J end by 2 bases, with 5 bases between. Germline CDR1 is MGHDK and CDR2 is SYGVNS. The CDR3 runs to 12 residues. The CDR3 sequence: CASSDAAYEQYF. CDR3 in DNA: TGTGCCAGCAGTGATGCCGCCTACGAGCAGTACTTC.

The chain recombines TRBV2 with TRBJ2-3; D tentatively reads TRBD1 or TRBD2 (6 bases each). Trimming shortened V by 3 bases and J by 2 bases, and 12 bases separated the two germline ends. The CDR3 has 15 residues. CDR1 is SNHLY, CDR2 FYNNEI, per germline. The CDR3 is CASSDEGGNTDTQYF. CDR3 in DNA: TGTGCCAGCAGTGATGAGGGGGGCAACACAGATACGCAGTATTTT.

This chain joins TRBV10-3 and TRBJ2-1; D is uncertain. This CDR3 has 12 residues. Trimming pared 4 bases from V and 5 bases from J, leaving 6 bases between. From germline, CDR1 is ENHRY and CDR2 SYGVKD. This CDR3 is CAISVSDNEQFF. The DNA for the CDR3 is TGTGCCATCAGTGTCTCTGACAATGAGCAGTTCTTC.

The chain carries TRBV7-2 and TRBJ2-7; 9 nucleotides match TRBD1. CDR1 and CDR2 (germline): SGHTA, FQGNSA. The CDR3 is 14 amino acids. The ends lost 4 bases at V and 5 bases at J; junction bases unmatched: 6. The CDR3 loop reads CASSSPGQGDEQYF. The CDR3 DNA follows: TGTGCCAGCAGCTCGCCGGGACAGGGAGACGAGCAGTACTTC. Full variable domain (outside the CDR3, taken from reference TRBV7-2 and TRBJ2-7): GAGVSQSPSNKVTEKGKDVELRCDPISGHTALYWYRQSLGQGLEFLIYFQGNSAPDKSGLPSDRFSAERTGGSVSTLTIQRTQQEDSAVYLCASSSPGQGDEQYFGPGTRLTVT.

V is TRBV5-6 and J is TRBJ1-1; no clear D. Germline assignment: CDR1 SGHDT and CDR2 YYEEEE. The CDR3 runs to 14 residues. Trimming cost V 1 base and J 4 bases, with 11 bases left between them. CDR3 DNA: TGTGCCAGCAGCTTGTTGGGGTCGGGCACTGAAGCTTTCTTT. Amino acids: CASSLLGSGTEAFF.

This clone was counted a few times. The chain combines TRBV19 with TRBJ1-2; D unresolved. The CDR3 runs to 15 residues. Germline-derived CDR1 and CDR2 are LNHDA and SQIVND (reference sequence). Trimming left V 5 bases short and J 0 bases short, with 13 bases between. The CDR3 is CASSSPEEANYGYTF. Here the CDR3 DNA reads TGTGCCAGTAGTTCACCAGAAGAAGCTAACTATGGCTACACCTTC.

The rearrangement joins TRBV30 to TRBJ2-5; 8 bases match TRBD1. Trimming removed 5 bases from V and 5 bases from J; junction bases left unmatched: 4. The CDR3 spans 12 residues. Germline V gene sequence: CDR1 GTSNPN, CDR2 SVGIG (reference sequence). The DNA of the CDR3 is TGTGCCTGGCAGGGGGCCTCGGAGACCCAGTACTTC. This translates into CAWQGASETQYF.

J is TRBJ2-3 and V is TRBV5-6; no reliable D call. CDR3 size: 14 residues. V was trimmed by 5 bases and J by 4 bases, leaving 14 bases between them. The germline gives CDR1 SGHDT, CDR2 YYEEEE. CDR3 coding DNA: TGTGCCAGCAGTTCGAGGCAGGACCCAGATACGCAGTATTTT. As protein: CASSSRQDPDTQYF.

The chain is built from TRBV6-4 and TRBJ2-7, with a possible D match to TRBD2 (5 bases). This CDR3 is built from 16 residues. In germline, CDR1 is MRHNA, CDR2 SNTAGT. V was pared by 5 bases and J by 2 bases, with 19 bases between. The CDR3 spells CASSSLRRLPAYEQYF. In nucleotides, the CDR3 is TGTGCCAGCAGTTCCTTGCGGAGGCTTCCCGCCTACGAGCAGTACTTC.

V usage is TRBV5-1 and J usage is TRBJ2-7; weak D call: TRBD2 (6 bases). The CDR3 totals 15 residues. V lost 2 bases and J 4 bases, leaving 16 bases between the germline ends. The germline CDR1 and CDR2 sequences are SGHRS and YFSETQ. The CDR3 nucleotides read TGCGCCAGCAGCTTCGAGGCCGGGAGAGGTTACGAGCAGTACTTC. It encodes CASSFEAGRGYEQYF.

This sequence joins TRBV6-1 and TRBJ1-2; weak D call: TRBD1 (5 bases). This CDR3 spans 16 amino acids. Looked up from germline, CDR1 is MNHNS and CDR2 is SASEGT. V gave up 3 bases and J gave up 2 bases, with 16 bases separating them. CDR3 protein: CASSEPPWDLNYGYTF. CDR3 in DNA: TGTGCCAGCAGTGAGCCCCCCTGGGACCTAAACTATGGCTACACCTTC.

The chain couples TRBV7-3 to TRBJ1-2; no definite D call. Germline V gives CDR1 SGHTA, CDR2 FQGTGA. Trimming stripped 4 bases from V and 7 bases from J, with 13 bases between. This CDR3 is built from 13 residues. CDR3 region: CASSSDKKGGYTF. For the CDR3, the DNA is TGTGCCAGCAGCTCCGACAAGAAGGGTGGCTACACCTTC.

The chain links TRBV2 to TRBJ1-4; D possibly corresponds to TRBD1 (5 bases). V was trimmed by 3 bases and J by 11 bases, leaving 22 bases between them. The CDR3 extends over 16 amino acids. Germline V gene data show CDR1 as SNHLY and CDR2 as FYNNEI. CDR3 sequence reads: CASSEVQGFDSGKLFF. In DNA form, the CDR3 reads TGTGCCAGCAGTGAGGTTCAGGGCTTCGACAGTGGGAAACTGTTTTTT.

For the CDR3, the DNA is TGTGCCAGCGCCGGACAGGGCGACACTGAAGCTTTCTTT. This codes for CASAGQGDTEAFF. The chain uses TRBV9 and TRBJ1-1, with TRBD1 identical over 8 bases. J gave up 3 bases and V 7 bases, and 5 bases lay outside the gene matches. The CDR3 has 13 residues. Germline V gene lookup returns CDR1 SGDLS and CDR2 YYNGEE.

The rearrangement links TRBV10-3 to TRBJ1-2; 10 bases are shared with TRBD1. Germline assignment: CDR1 ENHRY and CDR2 SYGVKD. The trim removed 8 bases at V and 4 bases at J, leaving 10 bases unmatched. The CDR3 spans 15 residues. In DNA, the CDR3 is TGTGCCATCCTCCCGGGACAGGGGATCGGCTATGGCTACACCTTC. Its translation: CAILPGQGIGYGYTF.

The chain uses TRBV18 and TRBJ2-6; 8 nucleotides line up with TRBD1. Per germline, CDR1 KGHSH and CDR2 LQKENI. This CDR3 spans 18 amino acids. The V segment lost 0 bases and the J segment 3 bases; nucleotides outside the gene matches: 7. For the CDR3, the DNA is TGTGCCAGCTCACCACCTCGCCAGGGGGCGTTTGGGGCCAACGTCCTGACTTTC. Translated, it gives CASSPPRQGAFGANVLTF.